This T cell receptor beta chain was recorded in a study of cytomegalovirus exposure and HLA in healthy donors. The study, taken as a whole, reports: About 87% or about 30% of the time was how often most TCR beta V segments were productive, according to an earlier analysis. Reportedly, cytomegalovirus status was diagnosed with high sensitivity and specificity. CMV serostatus was the sole immune exposure information available.

Note on this clone: Its antigen is unknown. In the same sample, other DNA sequences code for this CDR3.

CDR1 is SGHAT, CDR2 FQNNGV, per germline. This CDR3 is built from 13 residues. V shed 3 bases, J shed 7 bases, and the junction held 5 bases outside the gene matches. 60 Vbeta and 13 Jbeta primers were used in PCR. The assay was immunoSEQ multiplex PCR, and TCRdb's table has in-frame clones only and misses some. The data contain over 150,000 clones, about three quarters of them seen just once; the ten biggest clones take up 3.7%. The chain is built from TRBV11-2 and TRBJ2-7, with TRBD1 identical over 8 bases. The sequenced sample was PBMCs. The receptor was derived from a woman aged 60-70 years in good health and CMV-seropositive. Here the CDR3 DNA reads TGTGCCAGCAGCTTGGACAGGGCAGGTGAGCAGTACTTC. Its translation is CASSLDRAGEQYF.